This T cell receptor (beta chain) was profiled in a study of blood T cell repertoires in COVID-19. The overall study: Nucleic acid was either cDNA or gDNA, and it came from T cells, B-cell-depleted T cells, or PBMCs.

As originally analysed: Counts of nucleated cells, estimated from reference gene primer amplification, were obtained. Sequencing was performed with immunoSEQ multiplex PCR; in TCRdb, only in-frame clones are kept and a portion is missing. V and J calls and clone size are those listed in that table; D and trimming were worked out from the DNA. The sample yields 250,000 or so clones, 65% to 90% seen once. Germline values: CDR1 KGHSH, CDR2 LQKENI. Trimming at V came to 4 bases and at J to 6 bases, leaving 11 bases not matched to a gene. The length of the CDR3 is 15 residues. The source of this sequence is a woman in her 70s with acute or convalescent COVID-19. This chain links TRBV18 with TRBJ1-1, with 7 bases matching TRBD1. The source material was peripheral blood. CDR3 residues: CASSQDQTGFSEAFF. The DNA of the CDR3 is TGTGCCAGCTCACAAGACCAGACAGGGTTTTCTGAAGCTTTCTTT.